The 2 T cell receptor beta chains reported below all come from one sample, sequenced in a study of OX40 agonist ivuxolimab in advanced cancers. Clones were read by immunoSEQ multiplex PCR, and TCRdb kept only the in-frame ones, dropping some. The table has 43,000 or so clones, about 87% seen once. The sample consisted of CD4+ or CD8+ T cells sorted from blood, taken in a trial of the OX40 agonist ivuxolimab. The receptor set was obtained from an adult with an advanced solid tumor such as melanoma, head and neck, liver or kidney cancer.

This clone was recorded only once. The chain recombines TRBV28 with TRBJ2-5, with D maybe TRBD2 (6 bases). V lost 4 bases and J lost 1, with 16 bases in between. Germline V gives CDR1 MDHEN, CDR2 SYDVKM. The CDR3 sequence is 16 residues long. The CDR3 sequence: CASSSTLGRGQETQYF. CDR3 nucleotide sequence: TGTGCCAGCAGTTCGACCCTCGGGCGGGGCCAAGAGACCCAGTACTTC.

The J gene is TRBJ2-7, the V gene TRBV18; 9 bases align to TRBD1. Germline lookup yields CDR1 KGHSH and CDR2 LQKENI. The CDR3 is 14 amino acids. The ends lost 4 bases at V and 1 base at J; junction bases unmatched: 2. CDR3 in DNA: TGTGCCAGCTCACGGGACAGGGAATCCTACGAGCAGTACTTC. It specifies CASSRDRESYEQYF.